This record looks at one T cell receptor beta chain sequence and its context. TCRdb's copy holds only in-frame clones and misses some; the assay was immunoSEQ multiplex PCR. This table has 100,000 or so clones, 94% appearing once. This sample is part of a study of T cell changes during pregnancy in multiple sclerosis. Trimming took 2 bases from V and 3 from J, leaving 13 bases between them. The CDR3 extends over 14 amino acids. Germline V gene data show CDR1 as GTSNPN and CDR2 as SVGIG (reference sequence). This material consisted of peripheral blood, taken after pregnancy. The source of this sequence is a female donor in good health, enrolled as a control in a pregnancy study. The chain couples TRBV30 to TRBJ1-1; possible D gene TRBD1, 5 bases. Here the CDR3 DNA reads TGTGCCTGGAGTCGAACCGCGGGGGACACTGAAGCTTTCTTT. Translation gives CAWSRTAGDTEAFF.